The 31 T cell receptor beta chains given below trace back to one sample, sequenced in a study of cytomegalovirus exposure and HLA in healthy donors. PCR primers comprised 60 Vbeta and 13 Jbeta primers. TCRdb's table, derived via immunoSEQ multiplex PCR, lists solely in-frame clones and lacks some. This table has roughly 160,000 clones, around 80% appearing once. The sequenced material came from PBMCs. All receptors derive from a male donor in good health and CMV-seronegative.

CDR3 loop: CASSLKRGLGYEQYF. As DNA, the CDR3 is TGTGCCAGCAGCTTGAAGCGGGGGTTGGGCTACGAGCAGTACTTC. The chain joins TRBV5-8 to TRBJ2-7; 8 bases match TRBD2. Germline trimming cut 1 base from V and 3 bases from J; bases unmatched to any gene: 6. Germline CDR1 is SGHTS and CDR2 is YDEGEE. The CDR3 sequence is 15 residues long.

The rearrangement links TRBV29-1 to TRBJ2-1, with 9 positions matching TRBD2. CDR3 length equals 12 residues. Per germline, CDR1 SQVTM and CDR2 ANQGSEA. J gave up 6 bases and V 4 bases, and 1 base lay outside the gene matches. CDR3 amino acids: CSVGGGANEQFF. The CDR3 DNA reads as TGCAGCGTTGGCGGGGGGGCCAATGAGCAGTTCTTC.

This clone was counted once. The chain links TRBV6-6 to TRBJ2-1; 7 nucleotides match TRBD2. This CDR3 contains 16 residues. V lost 0 bases, J lost 0 bases, and 2 bases stayed unmatched. Germline-derived CDR1 and CDR2 are MNHNY and SVGAGI (reference sequence). Here the CDR3 DNA reads TGTGCCAGCAGTTACTCACGCGGGAGCTCCTACAATGAGCAGTTCTTC. Its translation: CASSYSRGSSYNEQFF.

The chain combines TRBV29-1 with TRBJ2-1; TRBD2 matches at 11 bases. This CDR3 has 15 amino acids. Germline lookup yields CDR1 SQVTM and CDR2 ANQGSEA. V gave up 4 bases and J gave up 9 bases; unmatched junction bases: 11. The CDR3 DNA reads as TGCAGCGTTGGCCCGGCTAGCGGGGGGAAGGGTGAGCAGTTCTTC. Its protein is CSVGPASGGKGEQFF.

The chain couples TRBV7-9 to TRBJ2-3; 11 bases are a match to TRBD2. The CDR3 runs to 17 residues. Germline V lookup: CDR1 SEHNR, CDR2 FQNEAQ (reference sequence). V gave up 3 bases and J gave up 3 bases; unmatched junction bases: 8. In DNA, the CDR3 is TGTGCCAGCAGCTTTTATCGGGGACTAGCGGAGACAGATACGCAGTATTTT. Translated, it gives CASSFYRGLAETDTQYF.

The rearrangement links TRBV4-3 to TRBJ1-2; 8 nucleotides align to TRBD1. V lost 2 bases and J lost 7; bases outside the gene matches: 9. This CDR3 spans 15 amino acids. The germline gives CDR1 LGHNA, CDR2 YSLEER. In DNA form, the CDR3 reads TGCGCCAGCAGCCAAAGCACCGGGACAGGTGGTGGCTACACCTTC. Amino acids: CASSQSTGTGGGYTF.

CDR3: CASSQVVLRGQKDTEAFF. In DNA form, the CDR3 reads TGTGCCAGCAGCCAAGTAGTATTAAGAGGCCAAAAGGACACTGAAGCTTTCTTT. V usage is TRBV4-2 and J usage is TRBJ1-1; D is ambiguous. Between the trimmed V and J ends, which lost 1 base and 3 bases, there was a span of 21 bases. This CDR3 is 18 amino acids long. Germline CDR1 is LGHNA and CDR2 is YNFKEQ.

The chain is built from TRBV6-5 and TRBJ2-1; 11 nucleotides line up with TRBD2. This CDR3 spans 14 amino acids. The germline V gene encodes CDR1 MNHEY and CDR2 SVGAGI. V was clipped by 2 bases and J by 9 bases; unmatched bases: 3. The DNA for the CDR3 is TGTGCCAGCAGTTACCTAGCGGGAGGTGGTGAGCAGTTCTTC. Its translation is CASSYLAGGGEQFF.

This clone was seen just once. This chain links TRBV19 with TRBJ1-5; 7 nucleotides agree with TRBD1. Losses at the gene ends were 3 bases for V and 5 bases for J; bases not matched to a gene: 4. The CDR3 spans 14 residues. Per germline, CDR1 LNHDA and CDR2 SQIVND (reference sequence). The CDR3 DNA reads as TGTGCCAGTAGTATGGACAGGTTAGATCAGCCCCAGCATTTT. Translation gives CASSMDRLDQPQHF. The full variable domain, rest sourced from reference TRBV19 and TRBJ1-5, is DGGITQSPKYLFRKEGQNVTLSCEQNLNHDAMYWYRQDPGQGLRLIYYSQIVNDFQKGDIAEGYSVSREKKESFPLTVTSAQKNPTAFYLCASSMDRLDQPQHFGDGTRLSIL.

The chain employs TRBV4-1 and TRBJ2-7; 10 bases map to TRBD2. Germline CDR1 is MGHRA and CDR2 is YSYEKL. The trim removed 1 base at V and 2 bases at J, leaving 11 bases unmatched. The CDR3 sequence is 18 residues long. The CDR3 DNA follows: TGCGCCAGCAGCCAAGTCACCCTCGGAGCGGGAGGGGCCTACGAGCAGTACTTC. This encodes CASSQVTLGAGGAYEQYF.

V usage is TRBV9 and J usage is TRBJ1-4, with a possible D match to TRBD1 (5 bases). V shed 0 bases and J shed 3 bases, with 9 bases lying between them. The CDR3 is 15 residues long. Germline V gene lookup returns CDR1 SGDLS and CDR2 YYNGEE. Here the CDR3 reads CASSVGTGANEKLFF. The CDR3 nucleotides read TGTGCCAGCAGCGTAGGTACGGGGGCTAATGAAAAACTGTTTTTT.

The chain couples TRBV5-4 to TRBJ1-2; 7 bases agree with TRBD1. The CDR3 runs to 13 residues. With V trimmed by 4 bases and J by 4 bases, 4 bases remained unmatched. Germline CDR1 and CDR2: SGHNT and YYREEE (reference sequence). CDR3 bases: TGTGCCAGCAGCCGGGACAGTTTCTATGGCTACACCTTC. Protein product: CASSRDSFYGYTF.

This clone occurred a few times. The rearrangement joins TRBV4-1 to TRBJ2-7; 8 bases map to TRBD1. This CDR3 region has 15 residues. Germline CDR1 and CDR2: MGHRA and YSYEKL. V gave up 8 bases and J gave up 2 bases; unmatched junction bases: 11. CDR3 residues: CASSLRGDRTYEQYF. The CDR3 coding sequence is TGCGCCAGCTCTCTTAGGGGGGACAGGACCTACGAGCAGTACTTC.

This clone was seen only once. The chain recombines TRBV25-1 with TRBJ1-2; 8 bases agree with TRBD1. CDR3 size: 15 residues. V was pared by 2 bases and J by 4 bases, with 6 bases of the junction left unmatched. The germline CDR1 and CDR2 sequences are MGHDK and SYGVNS. Here the CDR3 reads CASSETRTGIYGYTF. CDR3 sequence (DNA): TGTGCCAGCAGTGAAACTCGGACAGGGATCTATGGCTACACCTTC.

A single count supports this clone. This chain uses TRBV6-5 with TRBJ2-5, with D possibly TRBD1 on 6 matching bases. Germline-derived CDR1 and CDR2 are MNHEY and SVGAGI. The CDR3 runs 15 residues. V lost 0 bases and J 1 base, leaving 9 bases between the germline ends. In nucleotides, the CDR3 is TGTGCCAGCAGTTACTCGCCAGGGGCCCAAGAGACCCAGTACTTC. This codes for CASSYSPGAQETQYF.

V is TRBV9 and J is TRBJ2-5; 9 positions agree with TRBD2. CDR1 is SGDLS, CDR2 YYNGEE, per germline. With 0 bases clipped from V and 4 bases from J, the junction kept 7 bases outside the gene matches. The CDR3 is 16 amino acids. CDR3: CASSVGSGGYGETQYF. The CDR3 DNA reads as TGTGCCAGCAGCGTAGGGAGCGGGGGGTACGGAGAGACCCAGTACTTC.

The rearrangement links TRBV5-1 to TRBJ2-3, with 8 bases identical to TRBD1. Germline trimming cut 0 bases from V and 6 bases from J; bases unmatched to any gene: 0. The CDR3 is made up of 13 amino acids. Germline V gene data show CDR1 as SGHRS and CDR2 as YFSETQ. CDR3 residues: CASSLDRGDTQYF. CDR3 in DNA: TGCGCCAGCAGCTTGGACAGGGGGGATACGCAGTATTTT. The full variable domain, in which reference TRBV5-1 and TRBJ2-3 provide the parts outside the CDR3, is KAGVTQTPRYLIKTRGQQVTLSCSPISGHRSVSWYQQTPGQGLQFLFEYFSETQRNKGNFPGRFSGRQFSNSRSEMNVSTLELGDSALYLCASSLDRGDTQYFGPGTRLTVL.

The CDR3, as DNA: TGCGCCAGCAGCCCAGAACCCGGGTCCGGAGAGACCCAGTACTTC. Translated: CASSPEPGSGETQYF. The chain uses TRBV4-1 and TRBJ2-5; D call uncertain. Germline V CDR1 and CDR2: MGHRA, YSYEKL. With 4 bases removed from V and 4 bases from J, the gap between germline ends came to 16 bases. The length of the CDR3 is 15 residues.

The J gene is TRBJ2-1, the V gene TRBV29-1; the match to TRBD2 covers 10 bases. Trimming removed 8 bases from V and 6 bases from J; junction bases left unmatched: 10. Germline lookup yields CDR1 SQVTM and CDR2 ANQGSEA. This CDR3 is built from 14 residues. Written as DNA, the CDR3 is TGCAGCTTACTGCTAGCGGGAGATTTCAATGAGCAGTTCTTC. Its protein product is CSLLLAGDFNEQFF.

This clone was detected a few times. This rearrangement joins TRBV4-3 to TRBJ2-1; 8 bases agree with TRBD2. Germline V CDR1 and CDR2: LGHNA, YSLEER. Trimming cost V 0 bases and J 6 bases; bases outside gene matches: 7. The CDR3 contains 16 residues. As DNA, the CDR3 is TGCGCCAGCAGCCAAGACTGGCGGGGGGCCGGCAATGAGCAGTTCTTC. Its translation is CASSQDWRGAGNEQFF.

The chain uses TRBV11-2 and TRBJ1-2; tentative D call: TRBD1 (5 bases). The V gene's germline CDR1 is SGHAT and CDR2 FQNNGV. V was trimmed by 2 bases and J by 1 base, leaving 11 bases between them. CDR3 length: 15 residues. The CDR3 protein is CASSLLSQGNYGYTF. The CDR3 region has the DNA TGTGCCAGCAGCTTATTGTCGCAGGGTAACTATGGCTACACCTTC.

Remarks on this clone: This specimen includes other DNA sequences encoding the same CDR3. This chain connects TRBV6-4 to TRBJ2-1; 8 bases fit TRBD1. CDR3 length: 14 amino acids. CDR1 is MRHNA and CDR2 is SNTAGT in the germline V gene. Trimming cost V 4 bases and J 7 bases; bases outside gene matches: 6. The CDR3 nucleotides are TGTGCCAGCAGTGTGGCAGGGGGCAGAAATGAGCAGTTCTTC. Translating it yields CASSVAGGRNEQFF.

This clone was picked up one time. The rearrangement joins TRBV18 to TRBJ1-2; TRBD1 agrees at 9 bases. This CDR3 spans 15 amino acids. J was trimmed by 4 bases and V by 2 bases; bases with no gene match: 5. Germline CDR1 reads KGHSH; CDR2 reads LQKENI. CDR3 sequence: CASSPEGQGSYGYTF. The CDR3 DNA is TGTGCCAGCTCACCAGAGGGACAGGGATCCTATGGCTACACCTTC.

The chain joins TRBV5-6 to TRBJ1-2; 7 bases match TRBD1. Germline CDR1 is SGHDT and CDR2 is YYEEEE. V gave up 0 bases and J gave up 12 bases; unmatched junction bases: 5. This CDR3 comprises 12 residues. DNA of the CDR3: TGTGCCAGCAGCTTGGAGGGCAGGGGGGACACCTTC. Its protein product is CASSLEGRGDTF.

This chain links TRBV9 with TRBJ1-3; 7 bases match TRBD1. J was trimmed by 4 bases and V by 7 bases; bases with no gene match: 11. CDR1 SGDLS and CDR2 YYNGEE come from the germline V gene. The CDR3 runs to 15 residues. The CDR3 bases are TGTGCCAGCCAACCTGGCGACAGGGAGGGAAACACCATATATTTT. This sequence encodes CASQPGDREGNTIYF.

This chain links TRBV5-1 with TRBJ2-1, with 9 bases identical to TRBD2. The CDR3 extends over 16 amino acids. From germline, CDR1 is SGHRS and CDR2 YFSETQ. The V segment lost 0 bases and the J segment 4 bases; nucleotides outside the gene matches: 5. The CDR3 loop reads CASSLALREGYNEQFF. CDR3 DNA sequence: TGCGCCAGCAGCTTGGCCTTGCGGGAGGGATACAATGAGCAGTTCTTC.

J is TRBJ2-7 and V is TRBV9, with TRBD2 identical over 7 bases. Germline trimming cut 4 bases from V and 2 bases from J; bases unmatched to any gene: 9. This CDR3 contains 15 residues. Germline V lookup: CDR1 SGDLS, CDR2 YYNGEE. The CDR3 protein is CASSPSWRGTYEQYF. In nucleotides, the CDR3 is TGTGCCAGCAGCCCGAGTTGGCGGGGGACCTACGAGCAGTACTTC. Full variable domain (rest looked up from reference TRBV9 and TRBJ2-7): DSGVTQTPKHLITATGQRVTLRCSPRSGDLSVYWYQQSLDQGLQFLIQYYNGEERAKGNILERFSAQQFPDLHSELNLSSLELGDSALYFCASSPSWRGTYEQYFGPGTRLTVT.

This chain connects TRBV5-6 to TRBJ2-5, with D maybe TRBD2 (6 bases). The germline V gene encodes CDR1 SGHDT and CDR2 YYEEEE. This CDR3 comprises 16 residues. Trimming removed 4 bases at V and 6 bases at J, with 22 bases between. CDR3 nucleotide sequence: TGTGCCAGCAGCGCCCCGGGGTGGCGGGGAATGAAGACCCAGTACTTC. Its protein product is CASSAPGWRGMKTQYF.

The chain uses TRBV27 and TRBJ1-2; the D gene is possibly TRBD1 (5 bases). The germline gives CDR1 MNHEY, CDR2 SMNVEV (reference sequence). The V end was cut by 2 bases, the J end by 8 bases, with 12 bases between. The CDR3 runs to 13 residues. The CDR3 loop is CASSLQGSAGYTF. DNA of the CDR3: TGTGCCAGCAGTTTACAGGGAAGTGCAGGCTACACCTTC.

The gene calls are TRBV6-1 and TRBJ2-7, with D tentatively TRBD1 (6 bases). The germline V and J ends were trimmed by 7 bases and 2 bases, with 12 bases remaining between them. Germline V lookup: CDR1 MNHNS, CDR2 SASEGT. The CDR3 totals 13 residues. The CDR3 protein is CASKLTGTYEQYF. The CDR3 DNA sequence: TGTGCCAGCAAATTGACAGGTACCTACGAGCAGTACTTC.

V is TRBV7-2 and J is TRBJ2-2, with 13 bases matching TRBD2. V trimming: 6 bases; J trimming: 6 bases; junction bases outside the gene matches: 4. The V gene's germline CDR1 is SGHTA and CDR2 FQGNSA. The CDR3 runs to 15 residues. In DNA form, the CDR3 reads TGTGCCAGCAGGGGGACTAGCGGGAATTCCGGGGAGCTGTTTTTT. Translation: CASRGTSGNSGELFF.